This TCR beta chain comes out of a study of CD8 T cells in ankylosing spondylitis. Notes on the study in general: Seemingly characteristic of ankylosing spondylitis blood was a TCR beta motif consisting of roughly 8 highly homologous variants.

One entry per CDR3 protein results from TCRdb running MiXCR on the 5' RACE reads. The table includes about 440,000 distinct CDR3 sequences, over 15% detected once. Comments on this clonotype: Its antigen is undetermined.

The germline V gene has CDR1 SNHLY and CDR2 FYNNEI. V was cut by 5 bases and J by 0 bases, with 11 bases left in between. CDR3 length equals 15 residues. What was sequenced was blood, either unsorted or a sorted T cell fraction (not recorded which). The chain is built from TRBV2 and TRBJ2-1; D is unclear. The TCR was taken from a male donor with ankylosing spondylitis. The CDR3, as DNA: TGTGCCAGCAGTACCTCTTCGAGCTCCTACAATGAGCAGTTCTTC. Translated, it gives CASSTSSSSYNEQFF.